A single sample is the source of the 4 T cell receptor beta chains below, sequenced in a study of cytomegalovirus exposure and HLA in healthy donors. The PCR had 60 Vbeta and 13 Jbeta primers. Libraries were prepared by immunoSEQ multiplex PCR; TCRdb keeps only in-frame clonotypes and omits some of them. This table holds just under 250,000 clones, about 81% found once. Sequenced: PBMCs. These receptors were collected from a woman aged 40 to 49 in good health and CMV-seropositive.

This clone showed up just a few times. This chain joins TRBV5-4 and TRBJ1-2, with 9 bases that match TRBD1. The CDR3 is 14 amino acids. CDR1 SGHNT and CDR2 YYREEE come from the germline V gene (reference sequence). With 2 bases clipped from V and 6 bases from J, the junction kept 5 bases outside the gene matches. The CDR3 DNA is TGTGCCAGCAGCTTCCGGGACAGGGTTAATGGCTACACCTTC. Amino acids: CASSFRDRVNGYTF.

The J gene is TRBJ1-1, the V gene TRBV9; no clear D gene. Trimming took 0 bases from V and 5 from J, leaving 8 bases between them. The CDR3 is made up of 13 amino acids. Germline lookup yields CDR1 SGDLS and CDR2 YYNGEE. CDR3 loop: CASSVDSGTEAFF. In nucleotides, the CDR3 is TGTGCCAGCAGCGTAGATTCGGGTACTGAAGCTTTCTTT.

The V gene is TRBV5-1, the J gene TRBJ2-3; D perhaps matches TRBD2 (5 bases). The CDR3 is 15 residues long. Germline values: CDR1 SGHRS, CDR2 YFSETQ. Between the trimmed V and J ends, which lost 1 base and 14 bases, there was a span of 23 bases. The CDR3 sequence is CASSLKREITSVRYF. In DNA form, the CDR3 reads TGCGCCAGCAGCTTGAAGAGGGAAATTACTTCAGTTCGGTATTTT.

The chain joins TRBV30 to TRBJ1-4, with TRBD1 matching over 8 bases. V shed 4 bases and J 7 bases; nucleotides not matched to a gene: 8. The length of the CDR3 is 14 residues. CDR1 is GTSNPN, CDR2 SVGIG, per germline (reference sequence). CDR3 residues: CAWKSGGSVEKLFF. The CDR3 nucleotides are TGTGCCTGGAAATCAGGGGGCAGTGTTGAAAAACTGTTTTTT.